This T cell receptor (beta chain) was retrieved from a study of STAT5B mutations in CD4+ large granular lymphocyte leukemia. Data came from immunoSEQ multiplex PCR; TCRdb stores just in-frame clones and leaves some out. This sample has fewer than 35,000 clones, with 65% to 70% found just once. The TCR was taken from a human donor in good health. The sample consisted of CD4+ T cells from blood buffy coats.

In nucleotides, the CDR3 is TGTGCCAGTAGTCCCAGGACAGCTGGAAACACCATATATTTT. It specifies CASSPRTAGNTIYF. The chain couples TRBV19 to TRBJ1-3; D might be TRBD1 (6 bases). V dropped 5 bases and J dropped 2 bases, with 10 bases sitting between them. Per germline, CDR1 LNHDA and CDR2 SQIVND (reference sequence). The length of the CDR3 is 14 residues.